This T cell receptor (beta chain) was documented in a study of OX40 agonist ivuxolimab in advanced cancers. The overall study: Cohort: 82.7% men, mean age about 62, aged roughly 23 to 90.

The study sampled blood at baseline, cycle 4 day 1, and cycle 7 day 1. The CDR3 has 17 amino acids. Trimming stripped 4 bases from V and 0 bases from J, with 17 bases between. CDR1 is SGDLS and CDR2 is YYNGEE in the germline V gene. A remark on this clone: Its matching antigen is unknown.

The data were produced by immunoSEQ multiplex PCR, yet TCRdb's version contains in-frame clones alone and is incomplete. The profile covers 74,000 or so clones, with around 85% appearing a single time and roughly 2.2% taken by the ten largest. Broader study findings: The average count of expanded clones was higher among CD8+ T cells than among CD4+.

The chain uses TRBV9 and TRBJ1-3; D call uncertain. The TCR sequence derives from an adult with an advanced solid tumor such as melanoma, head and neck, liver or kidney cancer. Sequences were derived from CD4+ or CD8+ T cells sorted from blood, sampled in a trial of the OX40 agonist ivuxolimab. The CDR3 region has the DNA TGTGCCAGCAGCCCGCACCTCGACTTGAACTCTGGAAACACCATATATTTT. It is translated as CASSPHLDLNSGNTIYF. Full variable domain (missing parts from reference TRBV9 and TRBJ1-3): DSGVTQTPKHLITATGQRVTLRCSPRSGDLSVYWYQQSLDQGLQFLIQYYNGEERAKGNILERFSAQQFPDLHSELNLSSLELGDSALYFCASSPHLDLNSGNTIYFGEGSWLTVV.